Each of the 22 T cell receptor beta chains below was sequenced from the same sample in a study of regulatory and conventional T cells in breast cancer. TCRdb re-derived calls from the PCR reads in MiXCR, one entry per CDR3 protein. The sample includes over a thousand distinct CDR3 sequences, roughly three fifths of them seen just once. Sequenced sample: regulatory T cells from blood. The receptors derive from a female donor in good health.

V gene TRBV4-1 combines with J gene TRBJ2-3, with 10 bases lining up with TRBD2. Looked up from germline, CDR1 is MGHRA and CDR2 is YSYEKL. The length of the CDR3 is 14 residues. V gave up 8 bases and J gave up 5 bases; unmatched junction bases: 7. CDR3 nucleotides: TGCGCCAGCGCGGGACTAGCGACCGGAGATACGCAGTATTTT. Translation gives CASAGLATGDTQYF.

In DNA form, the CDR3 reads TGTGCCAGCAGGCCGGCCTCAGGGAACACTGAAGCTTTCTTT. Amino acid sequence: CASRPASGNTEAFF. The J gene is TRBJ1-1, the V gene TRBV6-5; D unclear. V dropped 6 bases and J dropped 1 base, with 12 bases sitting between them. This CDR3 has 14 residues. Germline V lookup: CDR1 MNHEY, CDR2 SVGAGI.

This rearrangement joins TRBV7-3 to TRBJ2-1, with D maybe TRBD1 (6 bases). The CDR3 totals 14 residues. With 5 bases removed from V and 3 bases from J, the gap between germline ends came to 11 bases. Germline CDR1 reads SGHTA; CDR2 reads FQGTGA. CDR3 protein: CASSGGQSYNEQFF. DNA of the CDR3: TGTGCCAGCAGCGGCGGACAGAGCTACAATGAGCAGTTCTTC.

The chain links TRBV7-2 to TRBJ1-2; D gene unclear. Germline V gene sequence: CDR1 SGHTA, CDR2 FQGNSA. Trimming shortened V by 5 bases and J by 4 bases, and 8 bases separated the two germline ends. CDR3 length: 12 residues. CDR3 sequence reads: CASSPPIYGYTF. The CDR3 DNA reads TGTGCCAGCAGCCCACCAATCTATGGCTACACCTTC.

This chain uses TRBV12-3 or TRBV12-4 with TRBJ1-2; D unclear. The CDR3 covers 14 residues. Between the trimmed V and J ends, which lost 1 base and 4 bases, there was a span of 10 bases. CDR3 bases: TGTGCCAGCAGTTTAGATTCCTCAATCTATGGCTACACCTTC. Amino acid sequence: CASSLDSSIYGYTF.

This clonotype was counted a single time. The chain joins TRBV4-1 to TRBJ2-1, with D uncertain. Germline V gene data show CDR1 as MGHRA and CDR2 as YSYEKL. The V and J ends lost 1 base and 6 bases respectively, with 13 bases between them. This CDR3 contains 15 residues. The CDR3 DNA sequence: TGCGCCAGCAGCCAAGGGGTACGGGTCGGCAATGAGCAGTTCTTC. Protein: CASSQGVRVGNEQFF.

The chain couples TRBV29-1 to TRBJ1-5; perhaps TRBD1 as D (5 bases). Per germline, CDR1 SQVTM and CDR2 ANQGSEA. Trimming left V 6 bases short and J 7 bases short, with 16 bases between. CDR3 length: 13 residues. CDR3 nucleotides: TGCAGCGTATCACAGGCCCGAGGGCAGCCCCAGCATTTT. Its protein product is CSVSQARGQPQHF.

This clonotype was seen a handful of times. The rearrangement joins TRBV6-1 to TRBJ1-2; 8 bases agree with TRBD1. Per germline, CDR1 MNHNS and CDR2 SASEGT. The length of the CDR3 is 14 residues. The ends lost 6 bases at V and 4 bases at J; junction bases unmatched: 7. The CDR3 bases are TGTGCCAGCAGCCGGACAGGGTGGGCCTATGGCTACACCTTC. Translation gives CASSRTGWAYGYTF.

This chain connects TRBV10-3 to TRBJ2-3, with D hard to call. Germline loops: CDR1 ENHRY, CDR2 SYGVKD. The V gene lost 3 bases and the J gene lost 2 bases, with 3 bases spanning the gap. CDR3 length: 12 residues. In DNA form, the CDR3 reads TGTGCCATCAGTGACTCCACAGATACGCAGTATTTT. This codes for CAISDSTDTQYF.

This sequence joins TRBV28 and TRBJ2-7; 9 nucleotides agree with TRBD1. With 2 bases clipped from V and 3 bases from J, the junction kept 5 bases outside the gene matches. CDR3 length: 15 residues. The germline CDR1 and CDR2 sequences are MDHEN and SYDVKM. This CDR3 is CASSLRQGGLYEQYF. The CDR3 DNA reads TGTGCCAGCAGTTTAAGACAGGGGGGACTCTACGAGCAGTACTTC.

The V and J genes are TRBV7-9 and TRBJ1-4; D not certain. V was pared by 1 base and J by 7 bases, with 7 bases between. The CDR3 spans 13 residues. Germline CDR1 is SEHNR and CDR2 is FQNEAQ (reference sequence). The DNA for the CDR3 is TGTGCCAGCAGCTTAGTAGGTGGTGAAAAACTGTTTTTT. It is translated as CASSLVGGEKLFF.

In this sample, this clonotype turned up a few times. CDR3 sequence reads: CAWNAENNSPLHF. CDR3 DNA sequence: TGTGCCTGGAACGCAGAGAATAATTCACCCCTCCACTTT. V gene TRBV30 combines with J gene TRBJ1-6; D unclear. CDR3 size: 13 residues. Germline loops: CDR1 GTSNPN, CDR2 SVGIG (reference sequence). Deletions cut 4 bases from V and 5 bases from J, with 9 bases between.

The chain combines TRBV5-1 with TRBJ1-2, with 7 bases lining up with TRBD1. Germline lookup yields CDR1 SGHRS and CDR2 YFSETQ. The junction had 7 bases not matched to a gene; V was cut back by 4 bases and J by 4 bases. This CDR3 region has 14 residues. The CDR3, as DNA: TGCGCCAGCAGCGCGGGACAGCAGTTCTATGGCTACACCTTC. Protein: CASSAGQQFYGYTF.

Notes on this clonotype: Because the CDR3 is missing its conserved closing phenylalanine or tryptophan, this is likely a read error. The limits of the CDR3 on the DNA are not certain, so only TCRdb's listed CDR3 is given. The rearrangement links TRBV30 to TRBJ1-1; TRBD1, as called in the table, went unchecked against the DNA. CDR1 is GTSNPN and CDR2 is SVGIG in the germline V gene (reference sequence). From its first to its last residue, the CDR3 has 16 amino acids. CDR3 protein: CAWKSSLRCPRLKLSL.

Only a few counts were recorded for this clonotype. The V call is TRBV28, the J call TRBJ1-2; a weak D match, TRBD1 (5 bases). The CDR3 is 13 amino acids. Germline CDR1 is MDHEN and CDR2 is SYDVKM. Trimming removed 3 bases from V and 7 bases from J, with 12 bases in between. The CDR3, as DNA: TGTGCCAGCAGTTTGGCAGGGATTGTTGGCTACACCTTC. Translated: CASSLAGIVGYTF.

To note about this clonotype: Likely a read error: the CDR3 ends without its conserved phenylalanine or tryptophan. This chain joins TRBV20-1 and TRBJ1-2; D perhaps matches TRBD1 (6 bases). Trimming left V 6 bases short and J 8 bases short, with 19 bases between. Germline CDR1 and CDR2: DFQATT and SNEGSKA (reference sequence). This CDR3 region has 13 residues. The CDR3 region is CSAHDRGGPGYTL. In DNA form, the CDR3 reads TGCAGTGCCCATGATAGGGGGGGCCCGGGCTACACCCTC.

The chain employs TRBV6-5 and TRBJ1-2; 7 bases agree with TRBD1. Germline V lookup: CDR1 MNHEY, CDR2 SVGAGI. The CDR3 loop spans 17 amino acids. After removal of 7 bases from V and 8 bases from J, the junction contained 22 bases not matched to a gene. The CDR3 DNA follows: TGTGCCAGCACTCAACTTACCTCGATTTCAGGGGGAGGAGGCTACACCTTC. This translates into CASTQLTSISGGGGYTF.

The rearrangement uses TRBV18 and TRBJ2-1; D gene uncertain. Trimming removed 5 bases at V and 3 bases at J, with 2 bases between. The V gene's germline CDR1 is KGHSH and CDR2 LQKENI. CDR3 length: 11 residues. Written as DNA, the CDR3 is TGTGCCAGCTCAGACTACAATGAGCAGTTCTTC. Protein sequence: CASSDYNEQFF.

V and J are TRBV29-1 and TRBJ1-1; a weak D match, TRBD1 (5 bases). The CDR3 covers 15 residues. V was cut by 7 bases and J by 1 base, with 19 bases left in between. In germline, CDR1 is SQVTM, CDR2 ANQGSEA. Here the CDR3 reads CSALDTGRSNTEAFF. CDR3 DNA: TGCAGCGCCCTAGATACGGGACGGTCGAACACTGAAGCTTTCTTT. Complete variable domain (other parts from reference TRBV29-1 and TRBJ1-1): SAVISQKPSRDICQRGTSLTIQCQVDSQVTMMFWYRQQPGQSLTLIATANQGSEATYESGFVIDKFPISRPNLTFSTLTVSNMSPEDSSIYLCSALDTGRSNTEAFFGQGTRLTVV.

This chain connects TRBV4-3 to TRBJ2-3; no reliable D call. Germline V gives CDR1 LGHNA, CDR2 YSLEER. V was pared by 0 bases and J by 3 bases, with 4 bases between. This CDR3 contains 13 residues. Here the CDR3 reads CASSQDTTDTQYF. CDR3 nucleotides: TGCGCCAGCAGCCAAGATACTACAGATACGCAGTATTTT.

DNA for the CDR3: TGTGCCACCAGCAGGGCGGACAGACCCTACGAGCAGTACTTC. This gives the protein CATSRADRPYEQYF. The chain is built from TRBV15 and TRBJ2-7, with D maybe TRBD1 (6 bases). Germline V CDR1 and CDR2: LNHNV, YYDKDF (reference sequence). Trimming removed 3 bases at V and 2 bases at J, with 11 bases between. The CDR3 is 14 residues long.

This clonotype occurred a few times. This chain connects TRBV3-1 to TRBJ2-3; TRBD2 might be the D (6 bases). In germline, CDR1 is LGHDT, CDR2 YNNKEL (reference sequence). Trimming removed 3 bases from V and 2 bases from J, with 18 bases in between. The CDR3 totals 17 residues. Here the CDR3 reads CASSQGRMDYLTDTQYF. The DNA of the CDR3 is TGTGCCAGCAGCCAGGGACGTATGGACTACCTCACAGATACGCAGTATTTT.